This TCR beta chain was sequenced during a study of cytomegalovirus exposure and HLA in healthy donors. The study, taken as a whole, reports: A later analysis found first-cohort TCR clusters tended to co-occur in the approximately 110 validation repertoires. Most TCRs appeared rarely, but some public TCRs recurred in many donors.

Among the roughly 120 subjects of the validation cohort, separate from the roughly 670-subject first cohort, were the donors. Germline CDR1 and CDR2: SGHDN and FVKESK. V dropped 3 bases and J dropped 0 bases, with 8 bases sitting between them. This CDR3 region has 15 residues. About this clone: Its antigen is unknown.

Repertoires were generated with immunoSEQ multiplex PCR, while TCRdb's copy carries only in-frame clones and drops some. The table lists a few hundred thousand clones, more than 80% of them singletons. Input material: PBMCs. The sequence was obtained from a woman younger than 35 in good health and CMV-seronegative. J is TRBJ2-2 and V is TRBV14; D is unresolved. The CDR3 sequence: CASSQSLTNTGELFF. The CDR3 coding sequence is TGTGCCAGCAGCCAGAGCCTTACGAACACCGGGGAGCTGTTTTTT. The whole variable domain, filled in from reference TRBV14 and TRBJ2-2, reads EAGVTQFPSHSVIEKGQTVTLRCDPISGHDNLYWYRRVMGKEIKFLLHFVKESKQDESGMPNNRFLAERTGGTYSTLKVQPAELEDSGVYFCASSQSLTNTGELFFGEGSRLTVL.